This T cell receptor beta chain was observed in a study of Ad26.COV2.S vaccination and SARS-CoV-2 variants. Study at large: Ad26.COV2.S shots went into the muscle once or twice, 56 days apart. Overall study results and limits: Marked by substantial breadth, spike-specific CD8+ and CD4+ T cell responses were reportedly seen after vaccination.

As to treatment: 15 to 20 received Ad26.COV2.S at low or high dose, single or two shots; about 5 received placebo; per-sample allocation not given. Day 63 after the first vaccine or placebo injection was the time point for sampling. TCRdb's copy holds only in-frame clones and misses some; the assay was immunoSEQ multiplex PCR. The sample includes a few hundred thousand clones, about nine tenths of them seen just once. The CDR3 is 16 amino acids. The V gene's germline CDR1 is LNHNV and CDR2 YYDKDF (reference sequence). V was trimmed by 4 bases and J by 10 bases, leaving 20 bases between them. To note about this clone: Its antigen is not known.

The origin of this receptor is a person between 18 and 65 years old who received the Ad26.COV2.S COVID-19 vaccine or a placebo. Sequenced material: peripheral blood, taken in a trial of Ad26.COV2.S vaccine versus placebo. The chain is built from TRBV15 and TRBJ1-6; maybe TRBD1 (6 bases). The CDR3 spells CATSTLTGAGRSPLHF. CDR3 DNA: TGTGCCACCAGCACTTTAACGGGGGCAGGGAGGTCACCCCTCCACTTT.